The 24 T cell receptor beta chains listed next were all sequenced from one sample in a study of cytomegalovirus exposure and HLA in healthy donors. This PCR relied on a set of 60 Vbeta primers and 13 Jbeta primers. TCRdb keeps only in-frame clones here, not all; method: immunoSEQ multiplex PCR. This sample yields 150,000 or so clones, of which 65% to 80% are seen a single time; 3.1% belongs to the top ten. Sequenced material: PBMCs. Receptors were obtained from a male donor in good health and CMV-seronegative.

The table lists this clone with a count of one. The chain recombines TRBV5-1 with TRBJ2-7, with D maybe TRBD1 (6 bases). Trimming stripped 0 bases from V and 2 bases from J, with 12 bases between. The CDR3 runs to 15 residues. In germline, CDR1 is SGHRS, CDR2 YFSETQ. The CDR3 sequence: CASSLVTGLTYEQYF. CDR3 nucleotides: TGCGCCAGCAGCTTGGTAACAGGGCTGACCTACGAGCAGTACTTC.

J is TRBJ1-2 and V is TRBV2, with TRBD1 identical over 9 bases. The CDR3 consists of 14 residues. V lost 7 bases to trimming and J lost 7 bases; unmatched junction nucleotides: 10. Germline V gene lookup returns CDR1 SNHLY and CDR2 FYNNEI. As DNA, the CDR3 is TGTGCCAGCACACAAGAACAGGGGGCGACTGGCTACACCTTC. This sequence encodes CASTQEQGATGYTF. Full variable domain (outside the CDR3, taken from reference TRBV2 and TRBJ1-2): EPEVTQTPSHQVTQMGQEVILRCVPISNHLYFYWYRQILGQKVEFLVSFYNNEISEKSEIFDDQFSVERPDGSNFTLKIRSTKLEDSAMYFCASTQEQGATGYTFGSGTRLTVV.

Here the CDR3 reads CASSEFMLTHRGELFF. CDR3 DNA: TGTGCCAGCAGTGAATTTATGCTCACTCACCGCGGGGAGCTGTTTTTT. The chain couples TRBV2 to TRBJ2-2; no firm D call. This CDR3 is 16 amino acids long. The ends were cut back, 2 bases at V and 7 bases at J, with 17 bases in the middle. Germline V CDR1 and CDR2: SNHLY, FYNNEI.

The J gene is TRBJ2-2, the V gene TRBV19, with D tentatively TRBD1 (6 bases). Trimming took off 7 bases at V and 4 bases at J, with 19 bases between the two ends. Germline CDR1 LNHDA, CDR2 SQIVND (reference sequence). The CDR3 consists of 16 residues. CDR3 nucleotides: TGTGCCAGTAAGCCGTCAGGGGTCCGGGGCACCGGGGAGCTGTTTTTT. Residues: CASKPSGVRGTGELFF.

The gene calls are TRBV5-4 and TRBJ2-2; 7 bases are shared with TRBD1. CDR3 size: 14 residues. V dropped 10 bases and J dropped 0; count of bases not matched to a gene: 6. Germline CDR1 SGHNT, CDR2 YYREEE (reference sequence). CDR3 sequence reads: CAYRQGANTGELFF. As DNA, the CDR3 is TGTGCCTATAGACAGGGCGCGAACACCGGGGAGCTGTTTTTT.

As for this clone: The sample holds other DNA sequences that translate to the same CDR3. This rearrangement joins TRBV19 to TRBJ1-4, with D possibly matching TRBD1 (6 bases). V lost 7 bases and J 6 bases, leaving 15 bases between the germline ends. Germline loops: CDR1 LNHDA, CDR2 SQIVND (reference sequence). The CDR3 is 14 residues long. The CDR3, as DNA: TGTGCCAGTACCCGCCTCAGGGGTGATGAAAAACTGTTTTTT. Translated: CASTRLRGDEKLFF.

The genes are TRBV2 and TRBJ1-1, with D possibly being TRBD1 (5 bases). The CDR3 covers 15 residues. Germline V gene sequence: CDR1 SNHLY, CDR2 FYNNEI. V shed 3 bases and J shed 4 bases, with 15 bases lying between them. The CDR3: CASSDMVGGATEAFF. As DNA, the CDR3 is TGTGCCAGCAGTGATATGGTGGGGGGAGCCACTGAAGCTTTCTTT.

This clone came up once. The chain has TRBV9 and TRBJ1-4, with a weak D call TRBD1 (5 bases). V lost 0 bases to trimming and J lost 6 bases, with 9 bases between them. Germline CDR1 reads SGDLS; CDR2 reads YYNGEE. This CDR3 contains 14 residues. The CDR3 spells CASSVAGLDEKLFF. Written as DNA, the CDR3 is TGTGCCAGCAGCGTAGCAGGGTTGGATGAAAAACTGTTTTTT.

This chain links TRBV7-9 with TRBJ2-7, with D unresolved. The CDR3 sequence is 16 residues long. Trimming took off 2 bases at V and 0 bases at J, with 14 bases between the two ends. The germline gives CDR1 SEHNR, CDR2 FQNEAQ (reference sequence). CDR3 bases: TGTGCCAGCAGCTTATCCGGCACGGCGGTCTCCTACGAGCAGTACTTC. Its protein product is CASSLSGTAVSYEQYF.

The CDR3 is CASSVGSGAGGTYEQYF. CDR3 in DNA: TGTGCCAGCAGCGTAGGGTCGGGGGCAGGGGGAACCTACGAGCAGTACTTC. The chain combines TRBV9 with TRBJ2-7, with D tentatively TRBD1 (7 bases). The CDR3 covers 17 residues. Germline V gene data show CDR1 as SGDLS and CDR2 as YYNGEE. V was pared by 0 bases and J by 2 bases, with 18 bases between. The full variable domain, rest sourced from reference TRBV9 and TRBJ2-7, is DSGVTQTPKHLITATGQRVTLRCSPRSGDLSVYWYQQSLDQGLQFLIQYYNGEERAKGNILERFSAQQFPDLHSELNLSSLELGDSALYFCASSVGSGAGGTYEQYFGPGTRLTVT.

This chain uses TRBV11-1 with TRBJ2-1, with D perhaps matching TRBD2 (5 bases). Trimming removed 4 bases from V and 2 bases from J, with 18 bases in between. This CDR3 contains 17 residues. Per the germline V gene, CDR1 is SGHAT and CDR2 is FQDESV (reference sequence). CDR3 sequence: CASSSDRRGPPYNEQFF. CDR3 coding DNA: TGTGCCAGCAGCTCAGATCGCCGCGGGCCCCCCTACAATGAGCAGTTCTTC.

The chain links TRBV28 to TRBJ1-6; TRBD1 matches 7 bases. Germline assignment: CDR1 MDHEN and CDR2 SYDVKM. J lost 7 bases, V lost 10 bases, and 4 bases had no gene match. The CDR3 loop spans 12 amino acids. CDR3 sequence (DNA): TGTGCCACCGGACAGGTCAATTCACCCCTCCACTTT. Translation gives CATGQVNSPLHF.

The rearrangement joins TRBV11-2 to TRBJ1-4; D unresolved. The CDR3 runs to 14 residues. Germline loops: CDR1 SGHAT, CDR2 FQNNGV. V was clipped by 2 bases and J by 8 bases, with 12 bases between them. CDR3 sequence reads: CASSLPSAGEKLFF. CDR3 sequence (DNA): TGTGCCAGCAGCTTACCGTCGGCGGGAGAAAAACTGTTTTTT.

Written as DNA, the CDR3 is TGCGCCAGCAGCTTGGCAGGGGGCAATGGCTACACCTTC. Protein: CASSLAGGNGYTF. The genes are TRBV5-1 and TRBJ1-2; 8 nucleotides match TRBD1. The CDR3 runs 13 residues. Losses at the gene ends were 0 bases for V and 6 bases for J; bases not matched to a gene: 1. Germline assignment: CDR1 SGHRS and CDR2 YFSETQ.

This chain joins TRBV5-1 and TRBJ2-3; TRBD1 matches at 7 bases. This CDR3 contains 17 residues. CDR1 and CDR2 from the germline V gene are SGHRS and YFSETQ. V was pared by 0 bases and J by 3 bases, with 10 bases of the junction left unmatched. Here the CDR3 reads CASSLESAGGRTDTQYF. CDR3 coding DNA: TGCGCCAGCAGCTTGGAGTCGGCAGGGGGTAGGACAGATACGCAGTATTTT.

This clone has only a few counts. V is TRBV4-3 and J is TRBJ1-1; D possibly corresponds to TRBD1 (6 bases). CDR3 length: 15 residues. The germline V and J ends were trimmed by 0 bases and 4 bases, with 12 bases remaining between them. The germline CDR1 and CDR2 sequences are LGHNA and YSLEER. The CDR3 DNA reads as TGCGCCAGCAGCCAAGATTCACAGGGCGTCACTGAAGCTTTCTTT. It translates to CASSQDSQGVTEAFF.

In DNA form, the CDR3 reads TGTGCCAGCTCACCAGGCACAGAGTACGAGCAGTACTTC. Its translation is CASSPGTEYEQYF. The chain has TRBV18 and TRBJ2-7; D is ambiguous. This CDR3 contains 13 residues. The V end was cut by 2 bases, the J end by 4 bases, with 9 bases between. Per germline, CDR1 KGHSH and CDR2 LQKENI.

The chain links TRBV9 to TRBJ2-1, with 10 bases aligning to TRBD2. Germline V gene sequence: CDR1 SGDLS, CDR2 YYNGEE. With 0 bases clipped from V and 4 bases from J, the junction kept 1 base outside the gene matches. The CDR3 spans 15 residues. The CDR3 sequence is CASSVGSGGYNEQFF. The CDR3, as DNA: TGTGCCAGCAGCGTAGGTAGCGGGGGGTACAATGAGCAGTTCTTC.

CDR3 sequence: CASSLAGESNNSPLHF. CDR3 sequence (DNA): TGCGCCAGCAGCTTGGCAGGGGAATCTAATAATTCACCCCTCCACTTT. The V and J genes are TRBV5-1 and TRBJ1-6; a possible D gene is TRBD1 (6 bases). The V end was cut by 0 bases, the J end by 5 bases, with 12 bases between. The germline V gene encodes CDR1 SGHRS and CDR2 YFSETQ. The length of the CDR3 is 16 residues.

The V call is TRBV7-9, the J call TRBJ2-3; TRBD2 agrees at 13 bases. V lost 4 bases to trimming and J lost 4 bases; unmatched junction nucleotides: 2. This CDR3 comprises 15 residues. CDR1 and CDR2 from the germline V gene are SEHNR and FQNEAQ (reference sequence). This chain's CDR3 is CASSSGLAGADTQYF. CDR3 nucleotide sequence: TGTGCCAGCAGCTCCGGACTAGCGGGGGCAGATACGCAGTATTTT.

The rearrangement joins TRBV5-1 to TRBJ2-3; 9 bases align to TRBD1. V lost 4 bases and J lost 3; bases outside the gene matches: 6. In germline, CDR1 is SGHRS, CDR2 YFSETQ. The CDR3 is 15 amino acids. CDR3 sequence reads: CASSPRTGVTDTQYF. CDR3 coding DNA: TGCGCCAGCAGCCCGAGGACAGGGGTAACAGATACGCAGTATTTT.

The V call is TRBV19, the J call TRBJ2-7; D is possibly TRBD2 (7 bases). V was trimmed by 4 bases and J by 2 bases, leaving 18 bases between them. Germline V gives CDR1 LNHDA, CDR2 SQIVND (reference sequence). The CDR3 loop spans 16 amino acids. CDR3 loop: CASSNPRGGGAYEQYF. The CDR3 nucleotides read TGTGCCAGTAGTAACCCTCGCGGGGGCGGGGCCTACGAGCAGTACTTC.

V usage is TRBV5-1 and J usage is TRBJ2-5; 7 nucleotides match TRBD1. The V segment lost 0 bases and the J segment 5 bases; nucleotides outside the gene matches: 10. Germline CDR1 reads SGHRS; CDR2 reads YFSETQ. The CDR3 has 16 amino acids. The DNA of the CDR3 is TGCGCCAGCAGCTTGGAGGTGGGACAGACCCGGGAGACCCAGTACTTC. Its protein product is CASSLEVGQTRETQYF.

Here the CDR3 DNA reads TGTGCCAGCAGCCTACTCCGGGACAGGGGCTACGAGCAGTACTTC. Translating gives CASSLLRDRGYEQYF. The chain uses TRBV11-2 and TRBJ2-7; 10 bases match TRBD1. The V and J ends lost 5 bases and 3 bases, in that order; junction bases with no gene match: 7. The CDR3 spans 15 residues. Germline CDR1 and CDR2: SGHAT and FQNNGV. Filled out from reference TRBV11-2 and TRBJ2-7, the complete variable domain reads EAGVAQSPRYKIIEKRQSVAFWCNPISGHATLYWYQQILGQGPKLLIQFQNNGVVDDSQLPKDRFSAERLKGVDSTLKIQPAKLEDSAVYLCASSLLRDRGYEQYFGPGTRLTVT.